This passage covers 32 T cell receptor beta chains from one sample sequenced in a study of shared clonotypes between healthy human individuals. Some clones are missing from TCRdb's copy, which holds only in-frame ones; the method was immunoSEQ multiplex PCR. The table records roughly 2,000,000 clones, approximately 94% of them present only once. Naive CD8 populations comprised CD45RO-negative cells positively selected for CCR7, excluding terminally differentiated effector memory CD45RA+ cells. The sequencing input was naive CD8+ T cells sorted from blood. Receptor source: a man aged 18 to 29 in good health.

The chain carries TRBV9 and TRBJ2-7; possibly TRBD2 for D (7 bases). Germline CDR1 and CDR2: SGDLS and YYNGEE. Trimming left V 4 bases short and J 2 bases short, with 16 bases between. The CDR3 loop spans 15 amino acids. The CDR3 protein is CASSPAGATTYEQYF. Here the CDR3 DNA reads TGTGCCAGCAGCCCCGCGGGGGCGACCACCTACGAGCAGTACTTC.

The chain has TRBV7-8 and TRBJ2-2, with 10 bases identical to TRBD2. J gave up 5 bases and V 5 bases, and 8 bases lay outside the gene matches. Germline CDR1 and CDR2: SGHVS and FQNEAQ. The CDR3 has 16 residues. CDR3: CASSHAAGGYTGELFF. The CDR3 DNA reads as TGTGCCAGCAGCCACGCAGCGGGAGGGTATACCGGGGAGCTGTTTTTT.

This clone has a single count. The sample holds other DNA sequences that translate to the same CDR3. The CDR3: CAWSVASGYNEQFF. The CDR3 coding sequence is TGTGCCTGGAGTGTGGCTAGCGGATACAATGAGCAGTTCTTC. The rearrangement joins TRBV30 to TRBJ2-1; 7 nucleotides match TRBD2. This CDR3 region has 14 residues. V gave up 0 bases and J gave up 4 bases; unmatched junction bases: 3. Germline CDR1 reads GTSNPN; CDR2 reads SVGIG (reference sequence).

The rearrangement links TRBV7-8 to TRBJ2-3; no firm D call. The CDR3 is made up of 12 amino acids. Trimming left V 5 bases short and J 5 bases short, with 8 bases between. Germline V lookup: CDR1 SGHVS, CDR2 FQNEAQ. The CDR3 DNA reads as TGTGCCAGCAGCAAAGCTTTAGATACGCAGTATTTT. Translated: CASSKALDTQYF.

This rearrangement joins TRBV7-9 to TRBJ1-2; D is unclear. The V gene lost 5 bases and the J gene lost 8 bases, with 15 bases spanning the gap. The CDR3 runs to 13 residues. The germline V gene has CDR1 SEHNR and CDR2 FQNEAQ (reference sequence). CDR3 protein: CASSHDSPGGYTF. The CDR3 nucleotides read TGTGCCAGCAGCCATGACTCCCCCGGAGGCTACACCTTC. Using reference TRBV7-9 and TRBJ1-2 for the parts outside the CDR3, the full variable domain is DTGVSQNPRHKITKRGQNVTFRCDPISEHNRLYWYRQTLGQGPEFLTYFQNEAQLEKSRLLSDRFSAERPKGSFSTLEIQRTEQGDSAMYLCASSHDSPGGYTFGSGTRLTVV.

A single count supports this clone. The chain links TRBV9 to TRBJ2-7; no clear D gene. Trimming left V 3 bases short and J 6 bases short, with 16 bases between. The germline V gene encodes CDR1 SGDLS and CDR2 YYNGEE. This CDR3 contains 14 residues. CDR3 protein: CASSAGRTGPEQYF. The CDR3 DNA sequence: TGTGCCAGCAGCGCTGGGCGGACGGGTCCCGAGCAGTACTTC.

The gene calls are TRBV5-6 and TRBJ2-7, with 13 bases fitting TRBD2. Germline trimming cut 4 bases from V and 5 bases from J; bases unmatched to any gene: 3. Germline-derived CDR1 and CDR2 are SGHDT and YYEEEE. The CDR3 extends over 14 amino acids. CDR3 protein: CASSPGLAGNEQYF. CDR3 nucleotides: TGTGCCAGCAGCCCGGGACTAGCGGGAAACGAGCAGTACTTC.

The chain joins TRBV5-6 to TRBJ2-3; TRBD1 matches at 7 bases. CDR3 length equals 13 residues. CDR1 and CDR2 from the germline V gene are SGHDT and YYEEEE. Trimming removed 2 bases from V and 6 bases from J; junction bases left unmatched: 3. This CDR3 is CASSFGTADTQYF. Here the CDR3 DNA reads TGTGCCAGCAGCTTTGGGACAGCGGATACGCAGTATTTT. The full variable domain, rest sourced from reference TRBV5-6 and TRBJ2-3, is DAGVTQSPTHLIKTRGQQVTLRCSPKSGHDTVSWYQQALGQGPQFIFQYYEEEERQRGNFPDRFSGHQFPNYSSELNVNALLLGDSALYLCASSFGTADTQYFGPGTRLTVL.

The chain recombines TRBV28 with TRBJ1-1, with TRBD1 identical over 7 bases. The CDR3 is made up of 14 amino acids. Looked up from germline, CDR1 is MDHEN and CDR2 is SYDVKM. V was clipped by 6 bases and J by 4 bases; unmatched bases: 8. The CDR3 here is CASRYRGPSTEAFF. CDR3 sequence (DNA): TGTGCCAGCAGGTACAGGGGCCCTAGCACTGAAGCTTTCTTT.

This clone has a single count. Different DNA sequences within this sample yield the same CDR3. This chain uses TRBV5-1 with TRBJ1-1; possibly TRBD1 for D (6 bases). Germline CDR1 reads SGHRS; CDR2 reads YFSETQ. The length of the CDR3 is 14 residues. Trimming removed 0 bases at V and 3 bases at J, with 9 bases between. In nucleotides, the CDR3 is TGCGCCAGCAGCTTGGGGCAGGGGCACACTGAAGCTTTCTTT. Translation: CASSLGQGHTEAFF.

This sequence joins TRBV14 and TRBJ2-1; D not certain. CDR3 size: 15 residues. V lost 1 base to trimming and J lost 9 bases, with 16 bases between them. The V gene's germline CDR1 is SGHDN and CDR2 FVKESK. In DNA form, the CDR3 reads TGTGCCAGCAGCCAAGTCACAACAAATGTCGGTGAGCAGTTCTTC. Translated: CASSQVTTNVGEQFF.

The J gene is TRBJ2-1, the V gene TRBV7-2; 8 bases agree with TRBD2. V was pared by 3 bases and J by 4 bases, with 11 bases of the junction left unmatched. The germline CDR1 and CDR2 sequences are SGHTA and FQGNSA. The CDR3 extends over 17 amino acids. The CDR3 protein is CASSFGLLAGPYNEQFF. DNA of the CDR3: TGTGCCAGCAGCTTCGGCTTGCTAGCGGGCCCATACAATGAGCAGTTCTTC. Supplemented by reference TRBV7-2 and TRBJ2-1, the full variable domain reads GAGVSQSPSNKVTEKGKDVELRCDPISGHTALYWYRQSLGQGLEFLIYFQGNSAPDKSGLPSDRFSAERTGGSVSTLTIQRTQQEDSAVYLCASSFGLLAGPYNEQFFGPGTRLTVL.

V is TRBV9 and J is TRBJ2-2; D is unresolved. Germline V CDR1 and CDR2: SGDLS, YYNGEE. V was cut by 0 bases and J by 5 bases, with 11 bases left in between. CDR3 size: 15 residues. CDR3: CASSVEALPTGELFF. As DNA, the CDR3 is TGTGCCAGCAGCGTAGAGGCACTACCTACCGGGGAGCTGTTTTTT.

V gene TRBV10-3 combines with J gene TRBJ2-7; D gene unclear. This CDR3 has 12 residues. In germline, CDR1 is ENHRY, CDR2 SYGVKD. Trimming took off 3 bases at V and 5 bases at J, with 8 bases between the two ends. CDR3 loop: CAISDSIDEQYF. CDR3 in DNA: TGTGCCATCAGTGATTCTATCGACGAGCAGTACTTC.

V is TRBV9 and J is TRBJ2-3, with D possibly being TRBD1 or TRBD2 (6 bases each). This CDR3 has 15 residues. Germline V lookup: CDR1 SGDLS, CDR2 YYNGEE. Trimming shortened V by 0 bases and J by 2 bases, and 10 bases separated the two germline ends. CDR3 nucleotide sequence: TGTGCCAGCAGCGTAGACGGGGGCCACACAGATACGCAGTATTTT. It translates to CASSVDGGHTDTQYF.

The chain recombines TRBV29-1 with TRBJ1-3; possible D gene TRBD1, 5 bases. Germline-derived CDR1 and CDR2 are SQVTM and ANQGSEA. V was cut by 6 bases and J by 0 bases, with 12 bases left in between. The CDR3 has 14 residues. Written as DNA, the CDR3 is TGCAGCGTCACCAGGGAGAGCTCTGGAAACACCATATATTTT. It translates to CSVTRESSGNTIYF.

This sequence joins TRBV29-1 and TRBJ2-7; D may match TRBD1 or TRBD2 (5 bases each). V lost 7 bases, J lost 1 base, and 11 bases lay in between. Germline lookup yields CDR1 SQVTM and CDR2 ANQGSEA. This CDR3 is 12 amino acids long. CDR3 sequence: CSGDEGSYEQYF. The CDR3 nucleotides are TGCAGCGGGGACGAGGGGTCCTACGAGCAGTACTTC.

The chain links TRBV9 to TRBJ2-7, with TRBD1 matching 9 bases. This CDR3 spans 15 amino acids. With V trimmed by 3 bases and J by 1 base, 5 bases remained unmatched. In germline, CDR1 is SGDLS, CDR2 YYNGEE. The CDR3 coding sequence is TGTGCCAGCAGCGCAGGACAGGGGAAATCCTACGAGCAGTACTTC. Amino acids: CASSAGQGKSYEQYF.

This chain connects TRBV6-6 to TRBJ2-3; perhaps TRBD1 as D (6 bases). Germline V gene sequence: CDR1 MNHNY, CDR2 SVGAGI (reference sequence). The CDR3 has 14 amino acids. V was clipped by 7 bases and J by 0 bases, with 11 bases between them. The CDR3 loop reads CASIRGWSTDTQYF. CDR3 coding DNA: TGTGCCAGCATAAGGGGGTGGAGCACAGATACGCAGTATTTT.

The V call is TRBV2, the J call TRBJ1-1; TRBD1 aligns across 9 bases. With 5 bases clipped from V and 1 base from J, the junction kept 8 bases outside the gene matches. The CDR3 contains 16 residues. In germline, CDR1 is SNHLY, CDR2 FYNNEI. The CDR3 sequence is CASSRRRTGENTEAFF. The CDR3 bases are TGTGCCAGCAGTCGAAGAAGGACAGGGGAGAACACTGAAGCTTTCTTT.

CDR3 in DNA: TGTGCCAGCAGTTCACCGGGACAAAGGCATTTT. Encoded protein: CASSSPGQRHF. The chain carries TRBV6-5 and TRBJ1-5, with D perhaps TRBD1 (6 bases). CDR1 and CDR2 (germline): MNHEY, SVGAGI. V lost 4 bases to trimming and J lost 15 bases, with 13 bases between them. This CDR3 spans 11 amino acids.

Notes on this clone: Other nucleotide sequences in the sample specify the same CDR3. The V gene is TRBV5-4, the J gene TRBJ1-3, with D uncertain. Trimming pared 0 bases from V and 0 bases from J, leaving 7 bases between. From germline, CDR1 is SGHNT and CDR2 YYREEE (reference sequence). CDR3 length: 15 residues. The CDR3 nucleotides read TGTGCCAGCAGCTTGGACGGTAACTCTGGAAACACCATATATTTT. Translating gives CASSLDGNSGNTIYF.

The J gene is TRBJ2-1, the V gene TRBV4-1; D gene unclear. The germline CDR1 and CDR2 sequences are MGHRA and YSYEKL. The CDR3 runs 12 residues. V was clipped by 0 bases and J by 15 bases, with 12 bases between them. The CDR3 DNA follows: TGCGCCAGCAGCCAAGATATGGCCACCCCGTTCTTC. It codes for CASSQDMATPFF.

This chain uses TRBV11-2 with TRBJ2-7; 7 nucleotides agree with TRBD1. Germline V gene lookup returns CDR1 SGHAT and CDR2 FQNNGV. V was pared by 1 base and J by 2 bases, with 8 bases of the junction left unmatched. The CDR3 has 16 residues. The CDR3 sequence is CASSLGGQGGTYEQYF. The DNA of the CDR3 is TGTGCCAGCAGCTTAGGGGGTCAAGGGGGCACCTACGAGCAGTACTTC.

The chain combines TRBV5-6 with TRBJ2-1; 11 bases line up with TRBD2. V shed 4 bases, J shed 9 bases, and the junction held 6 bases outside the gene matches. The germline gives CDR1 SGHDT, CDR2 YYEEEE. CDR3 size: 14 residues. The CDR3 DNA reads TGTGCCAGCAGCACGGGACTAGCGGCCTTTGAGCAGTTCTTC. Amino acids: CASSTGLAAFEQFF.

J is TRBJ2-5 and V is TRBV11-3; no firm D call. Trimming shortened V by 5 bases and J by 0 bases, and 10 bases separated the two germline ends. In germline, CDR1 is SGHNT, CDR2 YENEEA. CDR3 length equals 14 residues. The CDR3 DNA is TGTGCCAGCAGCACCGCAGGCCACCAAGAGACCCAGTACTTC. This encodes CASSTAGHQETQYF.

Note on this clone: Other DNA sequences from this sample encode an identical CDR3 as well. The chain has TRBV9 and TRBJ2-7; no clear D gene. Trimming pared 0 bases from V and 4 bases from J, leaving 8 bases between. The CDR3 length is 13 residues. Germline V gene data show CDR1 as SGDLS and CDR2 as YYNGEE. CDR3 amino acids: CASSVVSGYEQYF. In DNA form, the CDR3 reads TGTGCCAGCAGCGTAGTTTCGGGTTACGAGCAGTACTTC. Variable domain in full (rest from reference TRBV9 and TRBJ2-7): DSGVTQTPKHLITATGQRVTLRCSPRSGDLSVYWYQQSLDQGLQFLIQYYNGEERAKGNILERFSAQQFPDLHSELNLSSLELGDSALYFCASSVVSGYEQYFGPGTRLTVT.

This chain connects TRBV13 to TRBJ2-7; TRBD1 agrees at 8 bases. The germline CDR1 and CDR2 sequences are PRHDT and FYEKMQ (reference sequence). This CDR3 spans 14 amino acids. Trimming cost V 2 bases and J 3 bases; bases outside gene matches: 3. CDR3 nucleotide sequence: TGTGCCAGCAGCTTAAACGGACAGGGCTACGAGCAGTACTTC. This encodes CASSLNGQGYEQYF.

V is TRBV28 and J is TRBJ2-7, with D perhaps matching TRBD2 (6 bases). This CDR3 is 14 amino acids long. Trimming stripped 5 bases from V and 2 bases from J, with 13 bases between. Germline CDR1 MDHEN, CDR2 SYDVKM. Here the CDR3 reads CASSLSGLAYEQYF. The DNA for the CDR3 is TGTGCCAGCAGTCTAAGCGGGCTTGCCTACGAGCAGTACTTC.

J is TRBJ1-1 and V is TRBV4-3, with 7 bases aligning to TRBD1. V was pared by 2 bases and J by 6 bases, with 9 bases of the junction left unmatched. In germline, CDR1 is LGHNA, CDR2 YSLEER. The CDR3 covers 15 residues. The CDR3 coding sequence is TGCGCCAGCAGCCAAAGGGACAGCGTGAGTTCTGAAGCTTTCTTT. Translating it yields CASSQRDSVSSEAFF.

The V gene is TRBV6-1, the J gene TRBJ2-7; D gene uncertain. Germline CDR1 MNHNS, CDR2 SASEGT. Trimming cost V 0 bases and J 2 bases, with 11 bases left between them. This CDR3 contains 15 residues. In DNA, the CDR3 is TGTGCCAGCAGTGAAGCTGGCATAGTAACCTACGAGCAGTACTTC. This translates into CASSEAGIVTYEQYF.

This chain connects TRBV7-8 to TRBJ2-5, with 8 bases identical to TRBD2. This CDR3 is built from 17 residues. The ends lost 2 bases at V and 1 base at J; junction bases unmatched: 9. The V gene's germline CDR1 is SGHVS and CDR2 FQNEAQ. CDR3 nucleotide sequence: TGTGCCAGCAGCTTATCGCGGGGGGACGGGCCCCAAGAGACCCAGTACTTC. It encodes CASSLSRGDGPQETQYF.